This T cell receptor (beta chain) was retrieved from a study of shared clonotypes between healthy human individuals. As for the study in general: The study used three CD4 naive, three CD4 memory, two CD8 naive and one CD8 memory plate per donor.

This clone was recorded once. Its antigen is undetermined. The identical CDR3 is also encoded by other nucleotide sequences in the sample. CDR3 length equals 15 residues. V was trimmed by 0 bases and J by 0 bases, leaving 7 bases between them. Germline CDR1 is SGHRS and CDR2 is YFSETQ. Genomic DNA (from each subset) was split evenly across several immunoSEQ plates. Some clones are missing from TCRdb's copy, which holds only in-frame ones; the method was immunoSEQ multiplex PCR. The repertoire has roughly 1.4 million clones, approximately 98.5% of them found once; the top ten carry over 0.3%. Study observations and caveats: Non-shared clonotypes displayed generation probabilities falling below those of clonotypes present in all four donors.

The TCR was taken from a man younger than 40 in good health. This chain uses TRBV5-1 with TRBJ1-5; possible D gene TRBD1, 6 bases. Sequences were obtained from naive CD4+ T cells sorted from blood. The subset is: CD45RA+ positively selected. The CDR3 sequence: CASSLEGVSNQPQHF. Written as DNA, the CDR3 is TGCGCCAGCAGCTTGGAGGGGGTTAGCAATCAGCCCCAGCATTTT.